What follows describes a single T cell receptor (beta chain). Original handling: Estimated nucleated cell counts came from reference gene primer amplification. Method: immunoSEQ multiplex PCR; TCRdb's copy keeps in-frame clones and lacks some. V, J and clone size derive from that table, while D and trimming were established from the DNA sequence. The sample lists 75,000 to 95,000 clones; around 74% were seen once. This sample stems from a study of blood T cell repertoires in COVID-19. About the study: The samples span acute and convalescent COVID-19 from the United States, Italy and Spain.

The CDR3 is made up of 16 amino acids. V gave up 1 base and J gave up 4 bases; unmatched junction bases: 6. CDR1 and CDR2 (germline): MNHEY, SVGEGT. The sequenced material came from peripheral blood. The V gene is TRBV6-2 or TRBV6-3, the J gene TRBJ2-3, with 9 bases lining up with TRBD2. The TCR comes from a man between 65 and 80 years old with COVID-19, enrolled during active disease. The CDR3 nucleotides are TGTGCCAGCAGTTACTTCGGCGGGAGGGCGCCAGATACGCAGTATTTT. Translated, it gives CASSYFGGRAPDTQYF.